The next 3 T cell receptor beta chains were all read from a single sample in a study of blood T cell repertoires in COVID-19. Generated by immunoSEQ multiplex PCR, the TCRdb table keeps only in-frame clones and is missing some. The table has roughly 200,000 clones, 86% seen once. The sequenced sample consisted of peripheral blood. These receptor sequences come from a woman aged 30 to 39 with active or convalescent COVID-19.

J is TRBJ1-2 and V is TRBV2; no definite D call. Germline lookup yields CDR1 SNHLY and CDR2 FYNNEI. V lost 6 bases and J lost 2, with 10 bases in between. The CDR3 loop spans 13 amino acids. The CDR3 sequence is CASSRELNYGYTF. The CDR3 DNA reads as TGTGCCAGCAGCCGGGAGCTAAACTATGGCTACACCTTC.

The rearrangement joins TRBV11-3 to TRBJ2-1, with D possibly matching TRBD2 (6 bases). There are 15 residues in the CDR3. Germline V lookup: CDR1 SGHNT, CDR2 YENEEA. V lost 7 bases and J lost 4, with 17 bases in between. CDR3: CASIPGRGTYNEQFF. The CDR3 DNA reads TGTGCCAGCATCCCCGGACGGGGGACGTACAATGAGCAGTTCTTC.

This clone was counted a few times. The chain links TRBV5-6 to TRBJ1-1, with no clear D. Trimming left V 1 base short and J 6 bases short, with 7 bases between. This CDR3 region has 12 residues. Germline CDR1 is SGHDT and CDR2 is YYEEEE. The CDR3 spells CASSLMAPEAFF. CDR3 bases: TGTGCCAGCAGCTTGATGGCACCTGAAGCTTTCTTT.